Described below is a single T cell receptor (beta chain) sequence and its context. The method was immunoSEQ multiplex PCR; TCRdb's version includes in-frame clones alone and lacks a portion of them. The sample lists some 40,000 clones; about 95% were seen once. These data are taken from a study of T cell changes during pregnancy in multiple sclerosis. V gave up 0 bases and J gave up 3 bases; unmatched junction bases: 15. CDR1 and CDR2 from the germline V gene are KGHSH and LQKENI. There are 20 residues in the CDR3. The receptor's source is a female donor with multiple sclerosis, enrolled in a pregnancy study. The chain uses TRBV18 and TRBJ2-5; 11 nucleotides line up with TRBD2. The material sequenced was CD4+ T cells from peripheral blood mononuclear cells, taken in the second trimester of pregnancy. The CDR3 coding sequence is TGTGCCAGCTCACCACCCTGGAGTAGCGGGGGGGCCTCGAAAAAAGAGACCCAGTACTTC. Translated: CASSPPWSSGGASKKETQYF.